This paragraph reports one TCR beta chain. Its antigen is currently unknown. The sample holds other DNA sequences that translate to the same CDR3. Here immunoSEQ multiplex PCR was the method, and the copy in TCRdb shows in-frame clones only, minus some. The table records millions of clones, approximately 95% of them present only once. The source of the sample is a study of shared clonotypes between healthy human individuals. Germline assignment: CDR1 ENHRY and CDR2 SYGVKD. The CDR3 contains 14 residues. V lost 3 bases to trimming and J lost 3 bases; unmatched junction nucleotides: 1. Findings and caveats of the study: Larger estimated richness was generally seen in naive subsets than in memory subsets.

What was sequenced was naive CD4+ T cells from PBMCs. The subset is: CD45RA+ positively selected. The chain combines TRBV10-3 with TRBJ2-7, with 11 bases fitting TRBD1. This clonotype was obtained from a man between 18 and 29 years old in good health. Some clones in this sample may be carry-over from other donors' samples. The CDR3 DNA reads TGTGCCATCAGTGAAGGGACAGGGGGCTACGAGCAGTACTTC. Translating it yields CAISEGTGGYEQYF.